This T cell receptor beta chain was captured by sequencing in a study of blood T cell repertoires in COVID-19. Germline V gene lookup returns CDR1 SGHRS and CDR2 YFSETQ. The CDR3 covers 15 residues. V lost 0 bases to trimming and J lost 0 bases, with 10 bases between them. Original processing notes: Estimation of nucleated cell counts was performed using reference gene primer amplification. Using immunoSEQ multiplex PCR, the repertoire was profiled, and TCRdb retains in-frame clones only, with some absent. That table gives V, J and clone size, and the DNA gave D and trimming. The data hold around 270,000 clones, with around 84% observed a single time.

The chain links TRBV5-1 to TRBJ2-7; tentatively, D is TRBD2 (5 bases). The receptor was isolated from a woman aged 60-70 years with COVID-19, enrolled during active disease. The sequencing sample was made of peripheral blood. The CDR3 nucleotides are TGCGCCAGCAGCTTGGCCATGGGGAGCTCCTACGAGCAGTACTTC. It is translated as CASSLAMGSSYEQYF.